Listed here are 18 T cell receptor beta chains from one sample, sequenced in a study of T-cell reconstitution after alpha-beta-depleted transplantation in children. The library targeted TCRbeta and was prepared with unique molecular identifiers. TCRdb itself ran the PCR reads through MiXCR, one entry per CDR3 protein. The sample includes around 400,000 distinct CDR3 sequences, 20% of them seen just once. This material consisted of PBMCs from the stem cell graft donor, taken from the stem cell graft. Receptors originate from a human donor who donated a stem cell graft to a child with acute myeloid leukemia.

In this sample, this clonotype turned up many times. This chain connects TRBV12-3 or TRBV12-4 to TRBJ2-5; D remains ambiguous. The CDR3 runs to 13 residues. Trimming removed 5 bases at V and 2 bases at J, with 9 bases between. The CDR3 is CASSVGPQETQYF. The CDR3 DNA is TGTGCCAGCAGTGTCGGGCCTCAAGAGACCCAGTACTTC.

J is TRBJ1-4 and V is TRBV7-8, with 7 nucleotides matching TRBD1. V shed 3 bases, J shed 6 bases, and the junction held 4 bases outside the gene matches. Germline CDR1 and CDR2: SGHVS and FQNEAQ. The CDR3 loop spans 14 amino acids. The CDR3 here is CASSFRTGDEKLFF. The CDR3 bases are TGTGCCAGCAGCTTCCGGACAGGAGATGAAAAACTGTTTTTT. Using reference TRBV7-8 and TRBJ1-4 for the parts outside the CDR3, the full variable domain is GAGVSQSPRYKVAKRGQDVALRCDPISGHVSLFWYQQALGQGPEFLTYFQNEAQLDKSGLPSDRFFAERPEGSVSTLKIQRTQQEDSAVYLCASSFRTGDEKLFFGSGTQLSVL.

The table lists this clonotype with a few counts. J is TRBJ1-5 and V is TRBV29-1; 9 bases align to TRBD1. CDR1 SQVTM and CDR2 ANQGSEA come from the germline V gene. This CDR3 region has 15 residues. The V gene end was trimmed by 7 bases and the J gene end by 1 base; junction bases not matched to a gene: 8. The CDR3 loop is CSEPQGAQSNQPQHF. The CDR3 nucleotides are TGCAGCGAGCCACAGGGGGCCCAGAGCAATCAGCCCCAGCATTTT.

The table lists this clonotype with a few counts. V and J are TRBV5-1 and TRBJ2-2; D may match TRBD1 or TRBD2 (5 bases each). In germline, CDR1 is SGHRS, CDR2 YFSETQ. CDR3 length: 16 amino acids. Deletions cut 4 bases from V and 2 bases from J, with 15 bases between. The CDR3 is CASSVDGAPNTGELFF. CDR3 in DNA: TGCGCCAGCAGCGTGGACGGGGCACCTAACACCGGGGAGCTGTTTTTT.

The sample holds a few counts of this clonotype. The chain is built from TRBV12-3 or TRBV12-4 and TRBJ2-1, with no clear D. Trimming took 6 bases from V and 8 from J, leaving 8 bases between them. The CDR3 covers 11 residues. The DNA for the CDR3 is TGTGCCAGCAGCCCCCTGCATGAGCAGTTCTTC. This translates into CASSPLHEQFF.

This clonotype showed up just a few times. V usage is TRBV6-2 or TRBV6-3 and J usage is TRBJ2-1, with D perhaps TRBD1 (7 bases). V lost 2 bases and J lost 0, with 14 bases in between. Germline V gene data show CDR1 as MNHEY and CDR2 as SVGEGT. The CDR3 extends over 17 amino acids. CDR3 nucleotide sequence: TGTGCCAGCAGTTACGAGGGGGCGGGGATCTCCTACAATGAGCAGTTCTTC. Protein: CASSYEGAGISYNEQFF.

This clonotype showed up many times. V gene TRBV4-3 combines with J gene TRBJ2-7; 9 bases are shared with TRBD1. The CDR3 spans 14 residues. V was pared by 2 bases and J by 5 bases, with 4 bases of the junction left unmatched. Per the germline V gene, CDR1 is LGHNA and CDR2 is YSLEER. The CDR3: CASSQRTGGDEQYF. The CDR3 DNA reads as TGCGCCAGCAGCCAAAGAACAGGGGGCGACGAGCAGTACTTC.

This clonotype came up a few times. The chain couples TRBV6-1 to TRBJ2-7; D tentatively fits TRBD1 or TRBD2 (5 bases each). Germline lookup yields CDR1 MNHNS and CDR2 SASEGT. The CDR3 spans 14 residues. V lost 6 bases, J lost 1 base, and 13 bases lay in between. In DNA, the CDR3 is TGTGCCAGCAGCCTCCGGGACCCGTCCTACGAGCAGTACTTC. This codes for CASSLRDPSYEQYF.

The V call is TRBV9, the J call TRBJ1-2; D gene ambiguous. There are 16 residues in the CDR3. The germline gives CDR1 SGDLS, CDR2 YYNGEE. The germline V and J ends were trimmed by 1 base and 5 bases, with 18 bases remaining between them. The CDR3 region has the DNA TGTGCCAGCAGCGTATTAGACTCCCACGGGAGGTATGGCTACACCTTC. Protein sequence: CASSVLDSHGRYGYTF.

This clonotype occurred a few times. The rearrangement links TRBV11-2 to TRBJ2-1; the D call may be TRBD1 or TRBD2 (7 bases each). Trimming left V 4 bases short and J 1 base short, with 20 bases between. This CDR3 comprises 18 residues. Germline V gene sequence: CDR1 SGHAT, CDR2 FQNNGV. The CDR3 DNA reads TGTGCCAGCAGCTCCCCAGGGGGGGGGCAGGGGTCCTACAATGAGCAGTTCTTC. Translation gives CASSSPGGGQGSYNEQFF. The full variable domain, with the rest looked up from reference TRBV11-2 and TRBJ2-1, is EAGVAQSPRYKIIEKRQSVAFWCNPISGHATLYWYQQILGQGPKLLIQFQNNGVVDDSQLPKDRFSAERLKGVDSTLKIQPAKLEDSAVYLCASSSPGGGQGSYNEQFFGPGTRLTVL.

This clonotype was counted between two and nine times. CDR3 in amino acids: CSARDGRPGLAGTYEQYF. The CDR3 DNA reads TGCAGTGCTAGAGATGGCCGCCCCGGACTAGCGGGGACTTACGAGCAGTACTTC. This chain uses TRBV20-1 with TRBJ2-7; TRBD2 matches at 12 bases. V trimming: 0 bases; J trimming: 4 bases; junction bases outside the gene matches: 13. The CDR3 is 18 residues long. Per germline, CDR1 DFQATT and CDR2 SNEGSKA (reference sequence).

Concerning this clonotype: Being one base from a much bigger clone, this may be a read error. CDR3 amino acids: CASSYGGTGELFF. CDR3 nucleotides: TGTGCCAGCAGTTACGGGGGCACCGGGGAGCTGTTTTTT. V and J are TRBV27 and TRBJ2-2, with D possibly being TRBD2 (6 bases). V lost 4 bases and J lost 4, with 7 bases in between. The germline gives CDR1 MNHEY, CDR2 SMNVEV (reference sequence). This CDR3 has 13 amino acids.

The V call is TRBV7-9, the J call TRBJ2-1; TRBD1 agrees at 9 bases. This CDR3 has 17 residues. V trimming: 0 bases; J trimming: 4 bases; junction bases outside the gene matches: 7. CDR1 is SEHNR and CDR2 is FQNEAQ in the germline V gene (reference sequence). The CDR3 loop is CASSLAPSGTGYNEQFF. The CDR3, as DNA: TGTGCCAGCAGCTTAGCCCCTTCCGGGACAGGGTACAATGAGCAGTTCTTC.

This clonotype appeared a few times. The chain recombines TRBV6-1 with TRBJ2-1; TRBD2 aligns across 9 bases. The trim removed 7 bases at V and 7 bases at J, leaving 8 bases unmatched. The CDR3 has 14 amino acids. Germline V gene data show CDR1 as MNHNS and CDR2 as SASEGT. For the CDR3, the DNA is TGTGCCAGCAACCGAGCGGGAGGTTGGAATGAGCAGTTCTTC. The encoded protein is CASNRAGGWNEQFF.

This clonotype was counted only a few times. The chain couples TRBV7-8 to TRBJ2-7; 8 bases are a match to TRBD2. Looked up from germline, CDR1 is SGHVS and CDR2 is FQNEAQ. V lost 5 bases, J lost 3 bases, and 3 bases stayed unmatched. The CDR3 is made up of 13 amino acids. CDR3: CASSKRGGYEQYF. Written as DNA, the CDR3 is TGTGCCAGCAGCAAACGGGGGGGCTACGAGCAGTACTTC.

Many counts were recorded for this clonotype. CDR3 sequence: CSAALYRNTEAFF. Written as DNA, the CDR3 is TGCAGCGCCGCCCTCTATAGGAACACTGAAGCTTTCTTT. The chain is built from TRBV29-1 and TRBJ1-1; D not certain. The germline V gene encodes CDR1 SQVTM and CDR2 ANQGSEA. The V end was cut by 7 bases, the J end by 1 base, with 13 bases between. This CDR3 has 13 residues.

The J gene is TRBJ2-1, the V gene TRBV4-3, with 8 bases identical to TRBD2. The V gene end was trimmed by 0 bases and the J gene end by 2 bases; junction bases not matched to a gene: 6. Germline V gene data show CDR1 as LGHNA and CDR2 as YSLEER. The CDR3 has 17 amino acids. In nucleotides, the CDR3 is TGCGCCAGCAGCCAAGACGACAGCGGGAGCCCCTACAATGAGCAGTTCTTC. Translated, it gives CASSQDDSGSPYNEQFF.

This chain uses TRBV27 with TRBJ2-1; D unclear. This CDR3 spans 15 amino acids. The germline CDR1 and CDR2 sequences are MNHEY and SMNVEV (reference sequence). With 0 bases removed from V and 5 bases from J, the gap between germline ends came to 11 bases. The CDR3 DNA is TGTGCCAGCAGTTTATCACCCATTGAGAACAATGAGCAGTTCTTC. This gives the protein CASSLSPIENNEQFF.